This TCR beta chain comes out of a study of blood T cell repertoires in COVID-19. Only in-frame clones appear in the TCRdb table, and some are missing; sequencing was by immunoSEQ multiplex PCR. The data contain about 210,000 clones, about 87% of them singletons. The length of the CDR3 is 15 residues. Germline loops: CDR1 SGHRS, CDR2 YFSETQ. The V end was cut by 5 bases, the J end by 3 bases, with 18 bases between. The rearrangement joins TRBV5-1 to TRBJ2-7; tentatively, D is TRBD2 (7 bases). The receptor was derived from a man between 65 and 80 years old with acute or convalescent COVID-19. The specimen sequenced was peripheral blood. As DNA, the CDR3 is TGCGCCAGCAGGATCGGATCAGGGGACTACTACGAGCAGTACTTC. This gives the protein CASRIGSGDYYEQYF.